The next 2 T cell receptor beta chains were all read from a single sample in a study of cytomegalovirus exposure and HLA in healthy donors. This PCR relied on a set of 60 Vbeta primers and 13 Jbeta primers. Libraries were prepared by immunoSEQ multiplex PCR; TCRdb keeps only in-frame clonotypes and omits some of them. The table has about 36,000 clones, roughly three quarters seen once. The source material was PBMCs. The receptors here all came from a man aged 25-45 years in good health and CMV-seronegative.

The CDR3 nucleotides read TGCGCCAGCAGCCAAGAGCGCGGAGATGAAAAACTGTTTTTT. The encoded protein is CASSQERGDEKLFF. V usage is TRBV4-1 and J usage is TRBJ1-4; D is unresolved. The CDR3 is 14 residues long. Germline V lookup: CDR1 MGHRA, CDR2 YSYEKL. Trimming took off 0 bases at V and 6 bases at J, with 8 bases between the two ends.

The genes are TRBV5-1 and TRBJ1-4; 8 bases line up with TRBD1. V was clipped by 4 bases and J by 7 bases; unmatched bases: 12. CDR1 SGHRS and CDR2 YFSETQ come from the germline V gene. The CDR3 is 16 amino acids. CDR3 sequence: CASSRGQAGIGEKLFF. The CDR3 DNA sequence: TGCGCCAGCAGCAGGGGACAGGCGGGAATCGGTGAAAAACTGTTTTTT.